This entry describes one T cell receptor (beta chain). The assay was run at deep level. Using immunoSEQ multiplex PCR, the repertoire was profiled, and TCRdb retains in-frame clones only, with some absent. The sample lists over a million clones, 70% to 80% occurring once. These data belong to a study of shared clonotypes between healthy human individuals. Trimming left V 5 bases short and J 7 bases short, with 11 bases between. The germline V gene has CDR1 MNHNY and CDR2 SVGAGI (reference sequence). CDR3 size: 13 residues. Sequences were obtained from memory CD4+ T cells from PBMCs. Noted subset: CD45RA-negative fraction. This chain connects TRBV6-6 to TRBJ2-2; weak D call: TRBD2 (6 bases). This sequence originates from a man in his late teens or twenties in good health. Some clones in this sample may be carry-over from other donors' samples. The CDR3 region has the DNA TGTGCCAGCAGTCCGGGGACTCTCGGGGAGCTGTTTTTT. Residues: CASSPGTLGELFF.